This T cell receptor (beta chain) was documented in a study of siplizumab effects on memory and regulatory T cells. Study-level findings and limits: The majority of clones, roughly 80-95% of proliferating CD4+ or CD8+ clones, lacked an assignable naive or memory phenotype. The diversity of naive T cells seemed greater than that of memory cells, and their alloresponse contribution seemed major. Unstimulated subsets contained matches for only a minor fraction of alloreactive clones.

V lost 1 base, J lost 4 bases, and 15 bases lay in between. The length of the CDR3 is 16 residues. Germline V CDR1 and CDR2: LGHNA, YNFKEQ. Profiled with immunoSEQ multiplex PCR; TCRdb holds only in-frame clones, not every one. The table has roughly 100,000 clones, approximately 94% seen once. This clone appeared once. The target antigen is unknown. This chain connects TRBV4-2 to TRBJ2-3, with a tentative D call TRBD2 (6 bases). The sequenced sample was CD4+ T cells sorted from blood. The clonotype was recovered from a human donor in good health. The CDR3: CASSQGGSGWADTQYF. Here the CDR3 DNA reads TGTGCCAGCAGCCAAGGGGGGAGCGGGTGGGCAGATACGCAGTATTTT.